Following are 9 T cell receptor beta chains from one sample sequenced in a study of blood T cells in healthy people across ages (dated by TCRdb to the mid-2010s). The library was built by means of 5' RACE. This sample was sequenced with an Illumina HiSeq 2500. A second about 7 to 11 cycle PCR used a sample-barcoded 5' primer and a J-beta primer mix. TCRdb itself trimmed the public reads at Q25 with fastp, ran MiXCR and retained productive beta chains. Here each entry gathers all rows of one CDR3 protein and keeps the most common genes and DNA. The sample profile shows around 800,000 distinct CDR3 sequences; approximately 65% of them were found once. Clones ranked in the top ten supply about 30% of the sample. The sequenced material came from blood. The source is a man younger than 45 in good health.

This chain joins TRBV4-2 and TRBJ2-3, with TRBD2 matching 8 bases. This CDR3 contains 15 residues. The ends lost 5 bases at V and 4 bases at J; junction bases unmatched: 8. Germline CDR1 LGHNA, CDR2 YNFKEQ. The CDR3 sequence: CASSTPGLGADTQYF. CDR3 nucleotides: TGTGCCAGCAGCACCCCGGGACTAGGAGCAGATACGCAGTATTTT.

This clonotype was found a few times. V is TRBV4-2 and J is TRBJ2-7, with 9 bases identical to TRBD2. V dropped 0 bases and J dropped 2; count of bases not matched to a gene: 8. The CDR3 extends over 17 amino acids. Germline-derived CDR1 and CDR2 are LGHNA and YNFKEQ. The CDR3 reads CASSQEVSGGLAYEQYF. CDR3 bases: TGTGCCAGCAGCCAAGAAGTCAGCGGGGGGCTTGCCTACGAGCAGTACTTC.

The chain links TRBV7-8 to TRBJ2-1; D perhaps matches TRBD2 (5 bases). Germline CDR1 reads SGHVS; CDR2 reads FQNEAQ. V gave up 5 bases and J gave up 2 bases, with 13 bases separating them. CDR3 length: 15 amino acids. CDR3 loop: CASSLRRAAYNEQFF. CDR3 nucleotide sequence: TGTGCCAGCAGCCTCCGGCGAGCGGCCTACAATGAGCAGTTCTTC.

J is TRBJ2-3 and V is TRBV6-6, with D perhaps matching TRBD1 (5 bases). CDR1 and CDR2 (germline): MNHNY, SVGAGI (reference sequence). The V gene lost 2 bases and the J gene lost 5 bases, with 8 bases spanning the gap. This CDR3 has 13 residues. As DNA, the CDR3 is TGTGCCAGCAGTTACGCTAGGGGAGATACGCAGTATTTT. Amino acid sequence: CASSYARGDTQYF.

The chain uses TRBV30 and TRBJ1-6, with 7 bases lining up with TRBD1. The ends lost 0 bases at V and 6 bases at J; junction bases unmatched: 5. CDR1 and CDR2 (germline): GTSNPN, SVGIG (reference sequence). The CDR3 totals 15 residues. The CDR3 region has the DNA TGTGCCTGGAGTGTGCGAAGGGGGCGTAATTCACCCCTCCACTTT. It is translated as CAWSVRRGRNSPLHF.

This rearrangement joins TRBV28 to TRBJ2-5, with no clear D. The CDR3 runs to 13 residues. CDR1 MDHEN and CDR2 SYDVKM come from the germline V gene. V dropped 7 bases and J dropped 11 bases, with 20 bases sitting between them. This CDR3 reads CASTLAVGNEQYF. CDR3 nucleotide sequence: TGTGCCAGCACCTTGGCTGTGGGTAATGAGCAGTACTTC. The full variable domain, completed using reference TRBV28 and TRBJ2-5, is DVKVTQSSRYLVKRTGEKVFLECVQDMDHENMFWYRQDPGLGLRLIYFSYDVKMKEKGDIPEGYSVSREKKERFSLILESASTNQTSMYLCASTLAVGNEQYFGPGTRLLVL.

The V gene is TRBV3-1, the J gene TRBJ2-5, with 13 positions matching TRBD2. CDR1 and CDR2 (germline): LGHDT, YNNKEL (reference sequence). CDR3 length: 18 residues. The junction had 8 bases not matched to a gene; V was cut back by 0 bases and J by 4 bases. CDR3 amino acids: CASSQEATSGGAGETQYF. Here the CDR3 DNA reads TGTGCCAGCAGCCAAGAGGCTACTAGCGGGGGGGCAGGAGAGACCCAGTACTTC.

Remarks on this clonotype: A much larger clone sits a single nucleotide away, making a read error possible. The V gene is TRBV2, the J gene TRBJ1-4; D unresolved. The CDR3 totals 14 residues. Germline CDR1 reads SNHLY; CDR2 reads FYNNEI. With 11 bases removed from V and 0 bases from J, the gap between germline ends came to 13 bases. The chain's CDR3 is CACLTVSTNEKLFF. The CDR3 coding sequence is TGTGCCTGCCTGACGGTTTCAACTAATGAAAAACTGTTTTTT.

This clonotype showed up just once. The V and J genes are TRBV5-1 and TRBJ2-1; TRBD2 matches 8 bases. Germline lookup yields CDR1 SGHRS and CDR2 YFSETQ. The CDR3 is 14 residues long. V trimming: 5 bases; J trimming: 6 bases; junction bases outside the gene matches: 7. The CDR3 reads CASRLTSEGNEQFF. DNA for the CDR3: TGCGCCAGCAGGTTGACTAGCGAGGGCAATGAGCAGTTCTTC.